This T cell receptor (beta chain) derives from a study of T cells after yellow fever vaccination. For the study at large: The authors prepared low-cell-number fractions using SMART-Seq v4 Ultra Low Input. Study-level results: Abundant bulk-population clonotypes could contaminate the FACS-sorted repertoires.

For this clonotype: What it binds is unknown.

TCRdb ran MiXCR on the 5' RACE reads and lists one entry per CDR3 protein. The sample has about 350,000 distinct CDR3 sequences, roughly 11% seen once. CDR3 length equals 15 residues. V was pared by 5 bases and J by 0 bases, with 11 bases between. Germline CDR1 and CDR2: SGHTA and FQGNSA. The clonotype comes from a young man who received the YFV17D yellow fever vaccine. Here the sequenced sample was PBMCs, taken on the day of the first yellow fever vaccination. This chain joins TRBV7-2 and TRBJ1-5, with D possibly matching TRBD1 (6 bases). The DNA for the CDR3 is TGTGCCAGCAGCAGCAGGGGATATAGCAATCAGCCCCAGCATTTT. It yields the protein CASSSRGYSNQPQHF.